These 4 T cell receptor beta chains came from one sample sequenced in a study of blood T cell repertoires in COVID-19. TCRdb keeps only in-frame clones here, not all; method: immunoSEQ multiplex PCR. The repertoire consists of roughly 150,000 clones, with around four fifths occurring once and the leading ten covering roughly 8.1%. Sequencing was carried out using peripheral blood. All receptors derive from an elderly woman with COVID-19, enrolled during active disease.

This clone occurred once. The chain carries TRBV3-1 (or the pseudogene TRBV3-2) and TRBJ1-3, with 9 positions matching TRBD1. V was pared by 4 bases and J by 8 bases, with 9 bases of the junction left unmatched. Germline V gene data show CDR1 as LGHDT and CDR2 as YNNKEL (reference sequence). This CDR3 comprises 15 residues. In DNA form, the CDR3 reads TGTGCCAGCAGCCGCGGACAGGGGATAGGAGACACCATATATTTT. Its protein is CASSRGQGIGDTIYF.

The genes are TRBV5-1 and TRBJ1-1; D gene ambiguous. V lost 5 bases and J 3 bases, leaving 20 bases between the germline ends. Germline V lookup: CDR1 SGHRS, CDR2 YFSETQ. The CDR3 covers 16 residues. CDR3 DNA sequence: TGCGCCAGCAGTCCCGATGAGGCAGACCTCTACACTGAAGCTTTCTTT. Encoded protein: CASSPDEADLYTEAFF.

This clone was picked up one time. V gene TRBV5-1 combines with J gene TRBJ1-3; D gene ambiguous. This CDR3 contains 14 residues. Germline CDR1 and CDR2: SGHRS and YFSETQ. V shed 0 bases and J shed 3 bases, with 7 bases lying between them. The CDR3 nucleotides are TGCGCCAGCAGCTTGGCCAACGGTGGAAACACCATATATTTT. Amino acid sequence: CASSLANGGNTIYF.

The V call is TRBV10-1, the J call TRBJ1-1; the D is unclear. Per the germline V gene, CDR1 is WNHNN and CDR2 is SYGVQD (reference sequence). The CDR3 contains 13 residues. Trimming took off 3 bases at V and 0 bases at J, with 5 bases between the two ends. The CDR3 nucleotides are TGCGCCAGCAGTGAACATATGAACACTGAAGCTTTCTTT. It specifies CASSEHMNTEAFF.